A single sample gave rise to the 10 T cell receptor beta chains below, sequenced in a study of cytomegalovirus exposure and HLA in healthy donors. PCR was performed using 60 Vbeta and 13 Jbeta primers. Clones were sequenced by immunoSEQ multiplex PCR, and TCRdb holds only the in-frame ones, with some missing. Among 140,000 to 150,000 clones listed, around three quarters were seen once. The sequencing sample was made of PBMCs. The source is a woman in her fifties or sixties in good health and CMV-seropositive.

The chain combines TRBV18 with TRBJ1-6; possible D gene TRBD1, 6 bases. The CDR3 length is 15 residues. The germline V gene has CDR1 KGHSH and CDR2 LQKENI. The V and J ends lost 2 bases and 8 bases respectively, with 13 bases between them. The CDR3 DNA is TGTGCCAGCTCACCATCACCAGGGGTGGATTCACCCCTCCACTTT. As protein: CASSPSPGVDSPLHF. The complete variable domain, with remaining parts taken from reference TRBV18 and TRBJ1-6, reads NAGVMQNPRHLVRRRGQEARLRCSPMKGHSHVYWYRQLPEEGLKFMVYLQKENIIDESGMPKERFSAEFPKEGPSILRIQQVVRGDSAAYFCASSPSPGVDSPLHFGNGTRLTVT.

The J gene is TRBJ1-2, the V gene TRBV6-1, with D tentatively TRBD1 (5 bases). V gave up 8 bases and J gave up 4 bases, with 20 bases separating them. The CDR3 extends over 15 amino acids. The germline V gene has CDR1 MNHNS and CDR2 SASEGT. The CDR3 region is CASSEGQPSTYGYTF. The DNA of the CDR3 is TGTGCCAGCTCGGAGGGGCAGCCATCCACCTATGGCTACACCTTC.

This chain joins TRBV18 and TRBJ1-5; the D is unclear. V was pared by 2 bases and J by 6 bases, with 14 bases between. The CDR3 runs 15 residues. The germline gives CDR1 KGHSH, CDR2 LQKENI. CDR3 sequence: CASSPSPGAIQPQHF. DNA for the CDR3: TGTGCCAGCTCACCATCCCCCGGAGCGATTCAGCCCCAGCATTTT.

The CDR3 spells CASGELAGVPDTQYF. As DNA, the CDR3 is TGTGCCAGTGGTGAACTAGCGGGAGTCCCAGATACGCAGTATTTT. The chain carries TRBV19 and TRBJ2-3; 11 bases are shared with TRBD2. Trimming removed 8 bases from V and 4 bases from J; junction bases left unmatched: 8. The CDR3 length is 15 residues. Looked up from germline, CDR1 is LNHDA and CDR2 is SQIVND (reference sequence).

The CDR3 DNA is TGTGCCAGCAGTACCGGGACAGGGGGCTATGGCTACACCTTC. As protein: CASSTGTGGYGYTF. The rearrangement links TRBV28 to TRBJ1-2; 11 bases map to TRBD1. CDR1 is MDHEN, CDR2 SYDVKM, per germline. J gave up 4 bases and V 5 bases, and 3 bases lay outside the gene matches. The CDR3 is made up of 14 amino acids.

This CDR3 is CARVDSYNEQFF. As DNA, the CDR3 is TGTGCCAGAGTAGACTCCTACAATGAGCAGTTCTTC. This sequence joins TRBV6-1 and TRBJ2-1, with no clear D. Germline CDR1 is MNHNS and CDR2 is SASEGT. The CDR3 totals 12 residues. With 9 bases removed from V and 0 bases from J, the gap between germline ends came to 6 bases.

The gene calls are TRBV7-2 and TRBJ1-1; perhaps TRBD1 as D (5 bases). Germline V gives CDR1 SGHTA, CDR2 FQGNSA. CDR3 size: 17 residues. The germline V and J ends were trimmed by 8 bases and 1 base, with 23 bases remaining between them. The CDR3 sequence: CASLPFRPGGANTEAFF. CDR3 in DNA: TGTGCCAGCCTTCCTTTTCGGCCGGGGGGAGCGAACACTGAAGCTTTCTTT.

There are a few counts of this clone. CDR3 region: CASKIRPYTGELFF. The DNA of the CDR3 is TGCGCCAGCAAGATCAGGCCCTACACCGGGGAGCTGTTTTTT. The chain is built from TRBV4-1 and TRBJ2-2, with no clear D. V gave up 7 bases and J gave up 3 bases, with 12 bases separating them. This CDR3 is 14 amino acids long. CDR1 is MGHRA and CDR2 is YSYEKL in the germline V gene.

The V and J genes are TRBV28 and TRBJ2-5, with 8 bases matching TRBD2. This CDR3 spans 14 amino acids. CDR1 and CDR2 from the germline V gene are MDHEN and SYDVKM. V lost 10 bases to trimming and J lost 5 bases; unmatched junction nucleotides: 12. CDR3 region: CAIPHEGGGETQYF. The CDR3 bases are TGTGCCATCCCCCATGAGGGCGGGGGGGAGACCCAGTACTTC. The variable domain in full, with the rest retrieved from reference TRBV28 and TRBJ2-5, is DVKVTQSSRYLVKRTGEKVFLECVQDMDHENMFWYRQDPGLGLRLIYFSYDVKMKEKGDIPEGYSVSREKKERFSLILESASTNQTSMYLCAIPHEGGGETQYFGPGTRLLVL.

J is TRBJ1-5 and V is TRBV2; TRBD1 is a possible D gene (5 bases). Deletions cut 4 bases from V and 2 bases from J, with 12 bases between. CDR3 length equals 15 residues. The germline gives CDR1 SNHLY, CDR2 FYNNEI. CDR3 nucleotides: TGTGCCAGCAGTGTAGGGGCGCAAGGCAATCAGCCCCAGCATTTT. It codes for CASSVGAQGNQPQHF. The full variable domain, completed using reference TRBV2 and TRBJ1-5, is EPEVTQTPSHQVTQMGQEVILRCVPISNHLYFYWYRQILGQKVEFLVSFYNNEISEKSEIFDDQFSVERPDGSNFTLKIRSTKLEDSAMYFCASSVGAQGNQPQHFGDGTRLSIL.